A selection of T cell receptor beta chains follows, all from one sample in a study of shared clonotypes between healthy human individuals. Profiled with immunoSEQ multiplex PCR; TCRdb holds only in-frame clones, not every one. In the table there are approximately 510,000 clones, around 74% of which are singletons. Material: PBMCs. The receptors stem from a woman aged 35 to 49 in good health. Some clones in this sample may be carry-over from other donors' samples. Each CDR3 is given with its conserved first and last residue. The D gene is left open where the match is weak. Where a row states a size, it is once, few, many or the class of an expanded clone; other rows omit it.

>TRBV18|TRBJ1-2|TRBD1|.
CASSLTGVDYGYTF
TGTGCCAGCTCACTGACAGGGGTCGACTATGGCTACACCTTC
>TRBV6-1|TRBJ2-5|.|few
CASSGAGPGTQYF
TGTGCCAGCAGTGGGGCAGGTCCGGGTACCCAGTACTTC
>TRBV2|TRBJ2-7|.|once
CASSSARGYEQYF
TGTGCCAGCAGCTCGGCCCGTGGCTACGAGCAGTACTTC
>TRBV29-1|TRBJ2-2|TRBD2|.
CSVARSSGRSSGELFF
TGCAGCGTTGCTCGCTCTAGCGGGAGGTCCTCCGGGGAGCTGTTTTTT
>TRBV10-3|TRBJ2-1|TRBD2|.
CAISDYSLAGGPNEQFF
TGTGCCATCAGTGACTACTCCCTAGCGGGAGGGCCCAATGAGCAGTTCTTC
>TRBV19|TRBJ1-4|.|.
CASSPFRGGRWKLFF
TGTGCCAGTAGCCCATTTAGGGGCGGGAGATGGAAACTGTTTTTT
>TRBV7-9|TRBJ2-7|TRBD2|.
CASSLGLAGVEQYF
TGTGCCAGCAGCTTGGGACTAGCGGGAGTCGAGCAGTACTTC
>TRBV27|TRBJ2-3|TRBD1|.
CASSPAGGTDTQYF
TGTGCCAGCAGTCCGGCAGGGGGAACAGATACGCAGTATTTT
>TRBV7-8|TRBJ2-7|.|few
CASSARGGPSSYEQYF
TGTGCCAGCAGCGCCCGGGGCGGGCCCAGCTCCTACGAGCAGTACTTC
>TRBV7-9|TRBJ1-3|.|.
CASSSEAWSGNTIYF
TGTGCCAGCAGCTCGGAGGCCTGGTCTGGAAACACCATATATTTT
>TRBV11-1|TRBJ2-7|.|.
CASSLRTGDPYEQYF
TGTGCCAGCAGCTTAAGGACGGGAGATCCGTACGAGCAGTACTTC
>TRBV6-4|TRBJ2-2|.|few
CASASSATGELFF
TGTGCCAGCGCCTCTAGCGCCACCGGGGAGCTGTTTTTT
>TRBV19|TRBJ1-5|.|.
CASSIEGNQPQHF
TGTGCCAGTAGTATAGAGGGGAATCAGCCCCAGCATTTT
>TRBV27|TRBJ2-1|TRBD2|few
CASTPPWSTGGKRRYNEQFF
TGTGCCAGCACCCCGCCTTGGTCAACGGGAGGCAAACGCCGCTACAATGAGCAGTTCTTC
>TRBV6-1|TRBJ2-7|TRBD2|once
CASSEASGRMAYEQYF
TGTGCCAGCAGTGAGGCTAGCGGGAGAATGGCCTACGAGCAGTACTTC
>TRBV21-1|TRBJ1-4|.|.
CASSKAGTYEYEKLFF
TGTGCCAGCAGCAAAGCGGGGACATACGAATATGAAAAACTGTTTTTT
>TRBV28|TRBJ2-2|.|.
CASSLGQGNRELFF
TGTGCCAGCAGTTTAGGGCAGGGGAACCGGGAGCTGTTTTTT
>TRBV14|TRBJ2-7|.|.
CASSQDSHEQYF
TGTGCCAGCAGCCAAGACAGCCACGAGCAGTACTTC
>TRBV6-6|TRBJ1-3|.|once
CASSYVGDSGNTIYF
TGTGCCAGCAGTTACGTTGGAGACTCTGGAAACACCATATATTTT
>TRBV10-3|TRBJ2-3|.|.
CATSLGRSTDTQYF
TGTGCCACCAGCCTCGGTAGGAGCACAGATACGCAGTATTTT
>TRBV7-9|TRBJ2-4|.|.
CASSSPDAIQYF
TGTGCCAGCAGCTCCCCCGACGCCATTCAGTACTTC
>TRBV7-2|TRBJ1-2|TRBD1|.
CASSPLPGQGAGGYTF
TGTGCCAGCAGCCCACTACCGGGACAGGGGGCCGGTGGCTACACCTTC
>TRBV5-6|TRBJ2-5|.|few
CASSLQIVQETQYF
TGTGCCAGCAGCTTACAGATTGTTCAAGAGACCCAGTACTTC
>TRBV4-2|TRBJ2-3|.|.
CASSQDRQHGDTQYF
TGTGCCAGCAGCCAAGATAGACAGCACGGGGATACGCAGTATTTT
>TRBV4-1|TRBJ2-1|.|few
CASSQMGNEQFF
TGCGCCAGCAGCCAGATGGGGAATGAGCAGTTCTTC
>TRBV27|TRBJ2-3|TRBD2|.
CASSSGLRGGGGADTQYF
TGTGCCAGCAGTTCTGGCCTCCGGGGGGGAGGTGGTGCAGATACGCAGTATTTT